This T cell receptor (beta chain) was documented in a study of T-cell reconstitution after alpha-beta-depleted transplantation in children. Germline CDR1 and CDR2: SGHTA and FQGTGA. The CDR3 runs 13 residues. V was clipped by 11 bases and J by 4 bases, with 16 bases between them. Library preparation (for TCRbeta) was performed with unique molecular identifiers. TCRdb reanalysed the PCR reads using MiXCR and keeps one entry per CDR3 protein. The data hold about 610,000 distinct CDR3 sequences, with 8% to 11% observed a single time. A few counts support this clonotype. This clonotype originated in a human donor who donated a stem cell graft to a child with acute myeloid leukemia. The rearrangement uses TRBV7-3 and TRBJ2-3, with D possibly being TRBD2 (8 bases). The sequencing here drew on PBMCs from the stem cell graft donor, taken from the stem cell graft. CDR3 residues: CASGTRGPDTQYF. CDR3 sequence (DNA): TGTGCCTCAGGGACTAGGGGGCCAGATACGCAGTATTTT.